A selection of T cell receptor beta chains follows, all from one sample in a study of T cell repertoires in cytomegalovirus infection. TCRdb analysed the reads with MiXCR anew, one entry per CDR3 protein. The sample records 740,000 or so distinct CDR3 sequences, roughly 36% being singletons. Source material: PBMCs. The receptors here all came from a human donor in good health (CMV status not recorded). Some clones in this sample may be carry-over from other donors' samples. Both conserved end residues are part of each CDR3.

j_gene | v_gene | CDR3aa
TRBJ2-5 | TRBV6-5 | CASSYSEGVSETQYF
TRBJ1-1 | TRBV12-3/TRBV12-4 | CASSLTGYTEAFF
TRBJ1-2 | TRBV30 | CAWSPIGTGANYGYTF
TRBJ2-2 | TRBV20-1 | CSASDQSWELFF
TRBJ1-2 | TRBV5-6 | CASSTTPIETNYGYTF
TRBJ2-2 | TRBV4-1 | CASSPQRSGGVTGELFF
TRBJ1-5 | TRBV6-2/TRBV6-3 | CASSYSRQYNQPQHF
TRBJ2-2 | TRBV27 | CASSLTSGGYNTGELFF
TRBJ2-7 | TRBV6-5 | CASRDSLTYEQYF
TRBJ1-2 | TRBV11-2 | CASSSLGISNYGYTF
TRBJ1-5 | TRBV6-1 | CASSEYMLGNQPQHF
TRBJ1-5 | TRBV6-2/TRBV6-3 | CASSYFGNQPQHF
TRBJ2-2 | TRBV5-1 | CASSWPGQSARTGELFF
TRBJ1-2 | TRBV10-3 | CAISASGTGADF
TRBJ1-1 | TRBV6-6 | CASTRYTEAFF
TRBJ1-1 | TRBV6-5 | CASNWPGGTEAFF
TRBJ1-4 | TRBV6-6 | CASSYFSLNPDEKLFF
TRBJ1-6 | TRBV12-3/TRBV12-4 | CASSLRPTGTYNSPLHF
TRBJ2-3 | TRBV15 | CATSREWTSGRPEDTQYF
TRBJ2-5 | TRBV6-2/TRBV6-3 | CASSPTGLRETQYF
TRBJ2-5 | TRBV19 | CASSARTSGSGETQYF
TRBJ2-6 | TRBV27 | CASSFLGGGANVLTF
TRBJ1-6 | TRBV7-2 | CASSKPGRSNSPLHF
TRBJ2-4 | TRBV19 | CASSTSELVAKNIQYF
TRBJ1-1 | TRBV14 | CASSQDLGASEAFF
TRBJ2-1 | TRBV7-9 | CASSLRTENNEQFF
TRBJ1-1 | TRBV10-3 | CASIESLQGNTEAFF
TRBJ1-4 | TRBV11-2 | CASSLGQGLGEKLFF
TRBJ1-6 | TRBV5-1 | CASSASPQGSNSPLHF
TRBJ2-7 | TRBV6-6 | CASSYGQRGGNEQYF
TRBJ1-1 | TRBV18 | CASSPTRAMNTEAFF
TRBJ1-6 | TRBV7-4 | CASSSDRARSPLHF
TRBJ1-1 | TRBV7-9 | CASSLAGRQNTEAFF
TRBJ2-7 | TRBV6-6 | CASSQRDRGHDEQYF
TRBJ2-3 | TRBV2 | CASRGTSGMKSDTQYF
TRBJ2-4 | TRBV5-6 | CASSAQDKAKNIQYF
TRBJ2-2 | TRBV7-9 | CASSIGGTGELFF
TRBJ2-2 | TRBV6-2/TRBV6-3 | CASSWEKKRNTGELFF
TRBJ2-3 | TRBV28 | CASSYGLAGPRADTQYF
TRBJ1-5 | TRBV7-3 | CASSPEEGTVYNQPQHF
TRBJ2-3 | TRBV11-3 | CASSLVQGARNTQYF
TRBJ1-1 | TRBV19 | CASRIVRQASEAFF
TRBJ2-3 | TRBV5-8 | CTSSFGTSGTDTQYF
TRBJ2-1 | TRBV27 | CASSPSQGGGARGQFF
TRBJ2-5 | TRBV7-2 | CASSLGMRGETQYF